Below are 22 T cell receptor beta chains sequenced from a single sample in a study of T cell repertoires in cytomegalovirus infection. One entry per CDR3 protein, called by TCRdb with MiXCR from the reads. The table records under 95,000 distinct CDR3 sequences, approximately 43% of them present only once. Which antigens these TCRs recognize remains unknown. Source: CD8+ T cells from cultured PBMCs, taken from culture after CMV antigen stimulation. Receptor source: a human donor in good health (CMV status not recorded). Some clones in this sample may be carry-over from other donors' samples.

This clonotype appeared many times. V gene TRBV7-2 combines with J gene TRBJ1-1, with 7 nucleotides matching TRBD1. Trimming at V came to 6 bases and at J to 0 bases, leaving 7 bases not matched to a gene. From germline, CDR1 is SGHTA and CDR2 FQGNSA. This CDR3 contains 15 residues. CDR3 nucleotides: TGTGCCAGCAGTCCGAGGACAGGCATGAACACTGAAGCTTTCTTT. It codes for CASSPRTGMNTEAFF.

This chain joins TRBV6-5 and TRBJ1-5, with D unresolved. Trimming left V 0 bases short and J 0 bases short, with 6 bases between. The CDR3 extends over 15 amino acids. Germline CDR1 and CDR2: MNHEY and SVGAGI. The CDR3 DNA follows: TGTGCCAGCAGTTACTCAGGTTATAGCAATCAGCCCCAGCATTTT. The encoded protein is CASSYSGYSNQPQHF.

In nucleotides, the CDR3 is TGTGCCAGCAGCTTAGAGGACAGGGCCCGGTGGTTCTTC. This codes for CASSLEDRARWFF. The rearrangement links TRBV7-2 to TRBJ2-1, with TRBD1 identical over 8 bases. The trim removed 1 base at V and 15 bases at J, leaving 8 bases unmatched. From germline, CDR1 is SGHTA and CDR2 FQGNSA. This CDR3 has 13 residues.

J is TRBJ2-1 and V is TRBV2, with TRBD1 matching 7 bases. In germline, CDR1 is SNHLY, CDR2 FYNNEI. There are 16 residues in the CDR3. V was clipped by 3 bases and J by 5 bases; unmatched bases: 10. The CDR3 region is CASSEGTDRTNNEQFF. Here the CDR3 DNA reads TGTGCCAGCAGTGAGGGGACAGATAGAACTAACAATGAGCAGTTCTTC.

The chain has TRBV28 and TRBJ1-6; no clear D. Per germline, CDR1 MDHEN and CDR2 SYDVKM. This CDR3 has 9 amino acids. V lost 5 bases and J 13 bases, leaving 3 bases between the germline ends. CDR3 DNA sequence: TGTGCCAGCAGTGCTCCCCTCCACTTT. Its protein is CASSAPLHF.

The chain links TRBV24-1 to TRBJ2-2; 13 bases map to TRBD2. Germline V gene lookup returns CDR1 KGHDR and CDR2 SFDVKD. J lost 0 bases, V lost 6 bases, and 12 bases had no gene match. The CDR3 contains 20 residues. DNA of the CDR3: TGTGCCACCAGTTCTCGCCTTGGGACTAGCGGGAACGCGAACACCGGGGAGCTGTTTTTT. Its translation is CATSSRLGTSGNANTGELFF.

The chain uses TRBV7-9 and TRBJ2-7, with 14 bases lining up with TRBD2. CDR3 length equals 15 residues. J gave up 2 bases and V 11 bases, and 8 bases lay outside the gene matches. CDR1 is SEHNR, CDR2 FQNEAQ, per germline (reference sequence). CDR3 in DNA: TGTGCCGCCGGGACTAGCGGGGGCATCCCCTACGAGCAGTACTTC. This gives the protein CAAGTSGGIPYEQYF.

The V call is TRBV28, the J call TRBJ2-7; TRBD1 matches at 7 bases. CDR1 is MDHEN, CDR2 SYDVKM, per germline. The CDR3 is made up of 14 amino acids. The junction had 9 bases not matched to a gene; V was cut back by 5 bases and J by 5 bases. DNA of the CDR3: TGTGCCAGCAGTACGTTCGACAGGGCCCACGAGCAGTACTTC. It encodes CASSTFDRAHEQYF.

The chain is built from TRBV7-2 and TRBJ2-1; 12 bases agree with TRBD2. V lost 6 bases to trimming and J lost 6 bases; unmatched junction nucleotides: 6. The CDR3 runs 15 residues. CDR1 is SGHTA and CDR2 is FQGNSA in the germline V gene. The CDR3: CASRQLAGGPNEQFF. The DNA of the CDR3 is TGTGCCAGCAGGCAACTAGCGGGAGGCCCCAATGAGCAGTTCTTC.

The rearrangement links TRBV7-2 to TRBJ1-2; D unresolved. The ends were cut back, 0 bases at V and 6 bases at J, with 8 bases in the middle. There are 13 residues in the CDR3. Germline V gives CDR1 SGHTA, CDR2 FQGNSA. CDR3 in DNA: TGTGCCAGCAGCTTAGCCGTGCTGGATGGCTACACCTTC. As protein: CASSLAVLDGYTF.

This clonotype was seen more than once but under ten times. The chain joins TRBV6-1 to TRBJ1-5; D ambiguous. Germline CDR1 reads MNHNS; CDR2 reads SASEGT. The CDR3 is 17 residues long. Trimming removed 4 bases at V and 0 bases at J, with 16 bases between. CDR3 loop: CASSVWGEDDSNQPQHF. The CDR3 DNA reads as TGTGCCAGCAGTGTTTGGGGTGAGGATGATAGCAATCAGCCCCAGCATTTT.

This clonotype has just a few counts. The rearrangement uses TRBV19 and TRBJ2-1; TRBD2 agrees at 8 bases. The J segment lost 4 bases and the V segment lost 4 bases, leaving 6 bases of the junction unmatched. Germline CDR1 reads LNHDA; CDR2 reads SQIVND (reference sequence). This CDR3 region has 15 residues. CDR3 DNA: TGTGCCAGTAGTACCAGCGGGGGCCGGTACAATGAGCAGTTCTTC. Translation: CASSTSGGRYNEQFF.

A single count supports this clonotype. One end of the junction is discordant with germline, which a read error may explain. V gene TRBV7-8 combines with J gene TRBJ2-2; TRBD1 or TRBD2 may be the D gene (6 bases each). In germline, CDR1 is SGHVS, CDR2 FQNEAQ. The CDR3 is made up of 17 amino acids. The chain's CDR3 is CAGSSPKVGGNTGELFF. CDR3 bases: TGTGCCGGCAGCTCCCCAAAGGTCGGGGGCAACACCGGGGAGCTGTTTTTT.

The table lists this clonotype with a few counts. The chain joins TRBV4-1 to TRBJ1-5; 7 bases line up with TRBD1. CDR3 length: 17 amino acids. Looked up from germline, CDR1 is MGHRA and CDR2 is YSYEKL. V trimming: 4 bases; J trimming: 4 bases; junction bases outside the gene matches: 13. CDR3 nucleotides: TGCGCCAGCAGCCTCGGCCTCCGGACAGGACTAAATCAGCCCCAGCATTTT. This encodes CASSLGLRTGLNQPQHF.

Only a few counts were recorded for this clonotype. The J gene is TRBJ2-5, the V gene TRBV6-2 or TRBV6-3, with TRBD2 matching 9 bases. The CDR3 spans 14 residues. The germline gives CDR1 MNHEY, CDR2 SVGEGT. J was trimmed by 2 bases and V by 2 bases; bases with no gene match: 0. Here the CDR3 DNA reads TGTGCCAGCAGTTACGGACTAGCGCAAGAGACCCAGTACTTC. This translates into CASSYGLAQETQYF.

The V gene is TRBV10-3, the J gene TRBJ1-5; TRBD1 agrees at 7 bases. The V segment lost 5 bases and the J segment 3 bases; nucleotides outside the gene matches: 4. Germline V gene lookup returns CDR1 ENHRY and CDR2 SYGVKD. The CDR3 sequence is 14 residues long. CDR3 region: CAISSGGDNQPQHF. CDR3 nucleotide sequence: TGTGCCATCAGTTCAGGGGGGGACAATCAGCCCCAGCATTTT.

The V gene is TRBV7-2, the J gene TRBJ2-7; possibly TRBD2 for D (5 bases). V was pared by 2 bases and J by 0 bases, with 17 bases between. CDR1 is SGHTA, CDR2 FQGNSA, per germline. This CDR3 comprises 17 residues. In DNA form, the CDR3 reads TGTGCCAGCAGCTTACCCCGAGGGTGGGAAACCTCCTACGAGCAGTACTTC. The encoded protein is CASSLPRGWETSYEQYF.

The V gene is TRBV12-3 or TRBV12-4, the J gene TRBJ1-3, with D possibly TRBD1 on 5 matching bases. The CDR3 totals 12 residues. Written as DNA, the CDR3 is TGTTCAACTATGGGGGTCGGAAACACCATATATTTT. The encoded protein is CSTMGVGNTIYF.

Turning to this clonotype: A junction end diverges from the germline sequence, so it may reflect a read error. The chain joins TRBV6-1 to TRBJ1-1; a weak D match, TRBD1 (5 bases). CDR1 and CDR2 from the germline V gene are MNHNS and SASEGT. This CDR3 has 14 amino acids. In DNA form, the CDR3 reads TGTGCCAGCAGCTACGAATGGTGGGGGGAAGAAGCTTTCTTC. Amino acids: CASSYEWWGEEAFF.

The V and J genes are TRBV27 and TRBJ2-3; D is unresolved. The CDR3 is made up of 10 amino acids. Germline CDR1 reads MNHEY; CDR2 reads SMNVEV (reference sequence). V gave up 9 bases and J gave up 15 bases, with 16 bases separating them. CDR3 coding DNA: TGTGCCAGTCACGGAGATACTCATTATTTT. It is translated as CASHGDTHYF.

A single count supports this clonotype. This chain links TRBV6-5 with TRBJ1-1; TRBD1 is a possible D gene (6 bases). Germline V lookup: CDR1 MNHEY, CDR2 SVGAGI. The CDR3 loop spans 14 amino acids. Trimming stripped 4 bases from V and 4 bases from J, with 13 bases between. The CDR3 coding sequence is TGTGCCAGCAGTTTCCGTGGAGGGGGCACTGAAGCTTTCTTT. Protein sequence: CASSFRGGGTEAFF.

This clonotype was counted between two and nine times. The V call is TRBV7-9, the J call TRBJ2-3; tentative D call: TRBD2 (5 bases). Germline values: CDR1 SEHNR, CDR2 FQNEAQ (reference sequence). The CDR3 extends over 15 amino acids. V was shortened by 1 base and J by 5 bases, with 13 bases between the two germline ends. For the CDR3, the DNA is TGTGCCAGCAGCTTAGAGCGGATGTTAGGAGATACGCAGTATTTT. Protein sequence: CASSLERMLGDTQYF.